Following are 16 T cell receptor beta chains from one sample sequenced in a study of CD8+ T cells in alopecia areata. cDNA reverse transcribed from extracted RNA served as the sequencing template. Sequencing used immunoSEQ multiplex PCR; TCRdb keeps in-frame clones, though not all of them. The sample has over 10,000 clones, 60% to 65% seen once; the top ten hold 14% to 15%. It was from alopecia areata patients that lesional scalp punch biopsies and peripheral blood were collected. Sequenced: skin. The source of these receptors is a human donor with alopecia areata.

This chain connects TRBV2 to TRBJ2-7; 8 positions match TRBD1. Germline V gene data show CDR1 as SNHLY and CDR2 as FYNNEI. The CDR3 is 14 residues long. Trimming took 6 bases from V and 2 from J; bases not matched to a gene: 6. CDR3 in amino acids: CASSSGTGAYEQYF. DNA for the CDR3: TGTGCCAGCAGCTCCGGGACAGGCGCCTACGAGCAGTACTTC.

The chain joins TRBV30 to TRBJ2-7, with D perhaps TRBD2 (6 bases). Between the trimmed V and J ends, which lost 3 bases and 5 bases, there was a span of 8 bases. This CDR3 has 11 amino acids. CDR1 is GTSNPN and CDR2 is SVGIG in the germline V gene (reference sequence). The CDR3 sequence is CAWSGSDEQYF. CDR3 sequence (DNA): TGTGCCTGGAGCGGGAGCGACGAGCAGTACTTC.

The genes are TRBV27 and TRBJ1-3, with D unclear. From germline, CDR1 is MNHEY and CDR2 SMNVEV (reference sequence). V gave up 2 bases and J gave up 3 bases, with 5 bases separating them. There are 13 residues in the CDR3. The CDR3 loop is CASSLRGGNTIYF. As DNA, the CDR3 is TGTGCCAGCAGTTTACGGGGTGGAAACACCATATATTTT.

The rearrangement links TRBV5-4 to TRBJ2-1; 7 nucleotides agree with TRBD2. Germline V lookup: CDR1 SGHNT, CDR2 YYREEE (reference sequence). V shed 4 bases and J 10 bases; nucleotides not matched to a gene: 5. This CDR3 is built from 12 residues. This CDR3 reads CASSTWGGEQFF. In DNA form, the CDR3 reads TGTGCCAGCAGCACCTGGGGGGGGGAGCAGTTCTTC.

This clone came up once. The chain uses TRBV7-2 and TRBJ1-5; the D is unclear. V shed 2 bases and J shed 0 bases, with 8 bases lying between them. Germline V gene data show CDR1 as SGHTA and CDR2 as FQGNSA. This CDR3 has 15 amino acids. CDR3 sequence (DNA): TGTGCCAGCAGCTTATTGAGGAATAGCAATCAGCCCCAGCATTTT. Amino acids: CASSLLRNSNQPQHF.

The genes are TRBV7-9 and TRBJ2-1, with 9 nucleotides matching TRBD2. The V and J ends lost 1 base and 5 bases, in that order; junction bases with no gene match: 3. The CDR3 length is 15 residues. Germline assignment: CDR1 SEHNR and CDR2 FQNEAQ (reference sequence). In nucleotides, the CDR3 is TGTGCCAGCAGCTTAGGACTAGCGGACGACAATGAGCAGTTCTTC. It is translated as CASSLGLADDNEQFF.

The rearrangement joins TRBV21-1 to TRBJ2-2; the table's D call, TRBD2, was not checked against the DNA. TRBV21-1 is assigned pseudogene status. The CDR3 length is 18 residues. The CDR3 loop reads CASRGGLAGTSSTGELFF. CDR3 bases: TGTGCCAGCAGGGGGGGACTAGCGGGGACCTCGAGCACCGGGGAGCTGTTTTTT.

The V call is TRBV7-9, the J call TRBJ2-1; 10 bases align to TRBD2. CDR3 size: 14 residues. Germline values: CDR1 SEHNR, CDR2 FQNEAQ (reference sequence). J gave up 3 bases and V 6 bases, and 2 bases lay outside the gene matches. Here the CDR3 reads CASRVAGGYNEQFF. CDR3 DNA sequence: TGTGCCAGCAGGGTAGCGGGGGGCTACAATGAGCAGTTCTTC. Drawing the rest from reference TRBV7-9 and TRBJ2-1, the complete variable domain is DTGVSQNPRHKITKRGQNVTFRCDPISEHNRLYWYRQTLGQGPEFLTYFQNEAQLEKSRLLSDRFSAERPKGSFSTLEIQRTEQGDSAMYLCASRVAGGYNEQFFGPGTRLTVL.

The table lists this clone with a few counts. The genes are TRBV29-1 and TRBJ2-7; 12 positions match TRBD2. Germline V CDR1 and CDR2: SQVTM, ANQGSEA. V lost 7 bases to trimming and J lost 3 bases; unmatched junction nucleotides: 1. The CDR3 loop spans 12 amino acids. The CDR3 DNA reads as TGCAGCGCGACTAGCGGGAGCTACGAGCAGTACTTC. Its protein is CSATSGSYEQYF.

This clone was recorded a few times. V is TRBV6-1 and J is TRBJ2-4, with 7 bases fitting TRBD2. CDR1 is MNHNS and CDR2 is SASEGT in the germline V gene. V shed 6 bases and J 7 bases; nucleotides not matched to a gene: 9. CDR3 length: 14 residues. CDR3 coding DNA: TGTGCCAGCAGGTTGGGGGGGACGGGGAACATTCAGTACTTC. Amino acids: CASRLGGTGNIQYF.

The rearrangement links TRBV6-5 to TRBJ2-1, with TRBD2 matching 11 bases. Germline lookup yields CDR1 MNHEY and CDR2 SVGAGI. With V trimmed by 6 bases and J by 2 bases, 3 bases remained unmatched. CDR3 length equals 15 residues. The CDR3 sequence is CASRLGLAAYNEQFF. CDR3 DNA sequence: TGTGCCAGCAGACTGGGACTAGCGGCCTACAATGAGCAGTTCTTC.

The chain employs TRBV4-1 and TRBJ1-1, with D possibly TRBD1 on 6 matching bases. Looked up from germline, CDR1 is MGHRA and CDR2 is YSYEKL. The CDR3 has 15 residues. V lost 1 base and J 5 bases, leaving 14 bases between the germline ends. The DNA for the CDR3 is TGCGCCAGCAGCCAAGGGCAGGGGTTAGGAACTGAAGCTTTCTTT. It specifies CASSQGQGLGTEAFF.

The CDR3 DNA follows: TGTGCCAGCAGCTTCGGTTTCGCCACGACAGGGGGGATGAAGAATGAGCAGTTCTTC. It is translated as CASSFGFATTGGMKNEQFF. The chain couples TRBV7-8 to TRBJ2-1; 9 bases are a match to TRBD1. Trimming removed 3 bases from V and 7 bases from J; junction bases left unmatched: 19. Germline V gene sequence: CDR1 SGHVS, CDR2 FQNEAQ. The CDR3 runs 19 residues.

This clone occurred once. The CDR3 DNA is TGTGCCAGCACTCGATCGGGACAGGTGGTTGATGAGCAGTTCTTC. Translating it yields CASTRSGQVVDEQFF. V gene TRBV6-6 combines with J gene TRBJ2-1, with 8 bases aligning to TRBD1. CDR3 size: 15 residues. V was pared by 7 bases and J by 8 bases, with 13 bases of the junction left unmatched. CDR1 is MNHNY and CDR2 is SVGAGI in the germline V gene (reference sequence).

As regards this clone: This sample also contains other DNA sequences that code for the same CDR3. V gene TRBV6-6 combines with J gene TRBJ1-1, with a tentative D call TRBD1 (5 bases). V dropped 3 bases and J dropped 1 base, with 9 bases sitting between them. CDR3 size: 14 residues. Germline V gene sequence: CDR1 MNHNY, CDR2 SVGAGI (reference sequence). CDR3: CASSYYGGNTEAFF. DNA for the CDR3: TGTGCCAGCAGTTATTATGGGGGGAACACTGAAGCTTTCTTT.

The V call is TRBV5-1, the J call TRBJ1-1; unclear D gene. Trimming removed 0 bases from V and 7 bases from J, with 7 bases in between. The CDR3 has 12 amino acids. Germline values: CDR1 SGHRS, CDR2 YFSETQ. The CDR3 sequence is CASSLEADEAFF. The CDR3, as DNA: TGCGCCAGCAGCTTGGAGGCGGATGAAGCTTTCTTT.